A selection of T cell receptor beta chains follows, all from one sample in a study of CD8 T cells in Susac syndrome. TCRdb recomputed calls from the immunoSEQ multiplex PCR reads with MiXCR, one row per CDR3 protein. The sample records about 200,000 distinct CDR3 sequences, roughly 96% being singletons. The sample was CD4+ T cells from PBMCs. These receptors all stem from a human donor with multiple sclerosis. CDR3s include the opening cysteine and the closing phenylalanine or tryptophan. A D gene is named only where the DNA matches it firmly. Expanded clones are given a class, and other clones once, few, many or no size at all.

j_call	v_call	d_call	clone_size	cdr3_nt	cdr3_aa
TRBJ2-7	TRBV5-6	TRBD1	once	TGTGCCAGCAGCGGACAGGGGAATTCATACGAGCAGTACTTC	CASSGQGNSYEQYF
TRBJ2-3	TRBV30	.	.	TGTGCCTGGAGTAGGAGCGCGAGAGATACGCAGTATTTT	CAWSRSARDTQYF
TRBJ1-2	TRBV7-3	.	once	TGTGCCAGCAGCCCGGACGGATTCTATGGCTACACCTTC	CASSPDGFYGYTF
TRBJ1-1	TRBV18	TRBD1	.	TGTGCCAGCTCACCCGACAGGGGTCACACTGAAGCTTTCTTT	CASSPDRGHTEAFF
TRBJ1-2	TRBV27	.	.	TGTGCCAGCGGATTTTCAGGGGCCCCTGGCTACACCTTC	CASGFSGAPGYTF
TRBJ2-5	TRBV20-1	.	.	TGCAGTGCTAAGGCGGGCCTCGCCGAGACCCAGTACTTC	CSAKAGLAETQYF
TRBJ2-3	TRBV13	.	.	TGTGCCAGCAGCTTGACAGCCTCCACAGATACGCAGTATTTT	CASSLTASTDTQYF
TRBJ2-6	TRBV29-1	.	.	TGCAGCGTTGAGGGGGACTCTGGGGCCAACGTCCTGACTTTC	CSVEGDSGANVLTF
TRBJ2-5	TRBV10-3	.	.	TGTGCCATCAGGAGAAGGAAAGAGACCCAGTACTTC	CAIRRRKETQYF
TRBJ2-3	TRBV29-1	.	.	TGCAGCGTTGCCCGAAGGAGCACAGATACGCAGTATTTT	CSVARRSTDTQYF
TRBJ1-6	TRBV20-1	TRBD1	.	TGCAGTGCTAGAGTGGGACAGCATAATTCACCCCTCCACTTT	CSARVGQHNSPLHF
TRBJ1-5	TRBV4-2	TRBD1	.	TGTGCCAGCACCCCCTCGGGACAGGGGAGCAATCAGCCCCAGCATTTT	CASTPSGQGSNQPQHF
TRBJ2-1	TRBV30	TRBD2	.	TGTGCCTGGGGACTAGCGGGAGTGTGGGAGCAGTTCTTC	CAWGLAGVWEQFF
TRBJ2-1	TRBV9	.	.	TGTGCCAGCAGCGTAGAGCGGGCGAGCTCCTACAATGAGCAGTTCTTC	CASSVERASSYNEQFF
TRBJ2-2	TRBV7-2	.	.	TGTGCCACACCTCACCTAGCGTCCGGGGAGCTGTTTTTT	CATPHLASGELFF
TRBJ2-3	TRBV20-1	.	.	TGCAGTGCTAGTCATAGGAGGGGAGGAGATACGCAGTATTTT	CSASHRRGGDTQYF
TRBJ2-7	TRBV12-3/TRBV12-4	TRBD2	once	TGTGCCAGCAGTTTAGTGGGACTAGCGACCTACGAGCAGTACTTC	CASSLVGLATYEQYF
TRBJ2-3	TRBV20-1	.	.	TGCAGTGCTAGTAAAAGCGGAGGCACAGATACGCAGTATTTT	CSASKSGGTDTQYF
TRBJ2-3	TRBV20-1	.	.	TGCAGTGCTGCTGATGGACAGACTAGCACAGATACGCAGTATTTT	CSAADGQTSTDTQYF
TRBJ2-1	TRBV9	TRBD2	.	TGTGCCAGCAGCGTGGCCCTAGCGGGAGGGTACAATGAGCAGTTCTTC	CASSVALAGGYNEQFF
TRBJ2-7	TRBV7-8	TRBD1	once	TGTGCCAGCAGCTTAGAGGGACAGGGGGATGAAGAGCAGTACTTC	CASSLEGQGDEEQYF
TRBJ2-5	TRBV20-1	TRBD2	.	TGCAGTGCTAGAGGACTAGCGTATCAAGAGACCCAGTACTTC	CSARGLAYQETQYF
TRBJ2-7	TRBV6-1	TRBD1	.	TGTGCCAGCAGGCGCAGGACAGGTCAAGCCCAGGTCTTCTACGAGCAGTACTTC	CASRRRTGQAQVFYEQYF
TRBJ2-5	TRBV7-9	.	.	TGTGCCAGCAGCTTAGTGAGGGACGCAGAGACCCAGTACTTC	CASSLVRDAETQYF
TRBJ1-2	TRBV20-1	.	.	TGCAGTGCTAGTGGGCTTGGGTTGGTTAACTATGGCTACACCTTC	CSASGLGLVNYGYTF
TRBJ2-3	TRBV6-2/TRBV6-3	TRBD2	.	TGTGCCAGCAGGGGCGGGAGTCCGCCAGATACGCAGTATTTT	CASRGGSPPDTQYF
TRBJ1-1	TRBV2	.	.	TGTGCCAGCAGTGAAGCTTCCTCCCGAAGCACTGAAGCTTTCTTT	CASSEASSRSTEAFF
TRBJ2-6	TRBV7-9	.	.	TGTGCCCGCGACAGCTCTGGGGCCAACGTCCTGACTTTC	CARDSSGANVLTF
TRBJ2-5	TRBV7-3	.	.	TGTGCCAGCAGCTTACAGGACCGAGAGACCCAGTACTTC	CASSLQDRETQYF
TRBJ1-2	TRBV15	.	once	TGTGCCACCAGCTTAGGACAGACCTTACCAAACTATGGCTACACCTTC	CATSLGQTLPNYGYTF
TRBJ2-4	TRBV11-2	.	.	TGTGCCAGCAGCCCAACAGGAATCGGAAACATTCAGTACTTC	CASSPTGIGNIQYF
TRBJ2-7	TRBV15	TRBD1	.	TGTGCCACCAGCAGAGAGGGACAGGCGATCTACGAGCAGTACTTC	CATSREGQAIYEQYF
TRBJ1-2	TRBV29-1	TRBD1	.	TGCAGCTATTATAGACAGGGGGCGCAGGGCTACACCTTC	CSYYRQGAQGYTF
TRBJ2-3	TRBV20-1	.	.	TGCAGTGCTAGAGGCCCTATACAGAACACAGATACGCAGTATTTT	CSARGPIQNTDTQYF
TRBJ2-3	TRBV9	TRBD2	.	TGTGCCAGCAGCATTCGGGGGGGCACAGATACGCAGTATTTT	CASSIRGGTDTQYF
TRBJ1-4	TRBV12-3/TRBV12-4	.	.	TGTGCCAGCACCCCGGGAGGGTTGTTCGCAAAACTGTTTTTT	CASTPGGLFAKLFF
TRBJ1-1	TRBV3-1	.	once	TGTGCCAGCAAACACGAGGGCGCCGAAGCTTTCTTT	CASKHEGAEAFF
TRBJ1-1	TRBV29-1	.	.	TGCAGCGTTAGTTGGGACGGAAAGAACACTGAAGCTTTCTTT	CSVSWDGKNTEAFF
TRBJ2-1	TRBV30	TRBD2	.	TGTGCCTGGAGTGGACTAGCGGAAGCCAATGAGCAGTTCTTC	CAWSGLAEANEQFF
TRBJ2-1	TRBV5-1	.	.	TGCGCCAGCAGCAACGGACAGCGACTCAATGAGCAGTTCTTC	CASSNGQRLNEQFF
TRBJ2-3	TRBV10-3	TRBD2	few	TGTGCCATCGGGACTAGCGGCACAGATACGCAGTATTTT	CAIGTSGTDTQYF
TRBJ2-7	TRBV12-5	.	.	TGTGCTAGTGGTTTGGGATACGAGCAGTACTTC	CASGLGYEQYF
TRBJ2-7	TRBV6-5	.	.	TGTGCCAGCAGTTACTCGAAGGGGGGGCCTGGCGAGCAGTACTTC	CASSYSKGGPGEQYF
TRBJ1-2	TRBV7-3	TRBD1	.	TGTGCCAGCGCGCCAAGGACAGGGAATGCGGATGGCTACACCTTC	CASAPRTGNADGYTF
TRBJ2-1	TRBV29-1	.	.	TGCAGCGTTCTTAAGTCAAGTGAGCAGTTCTTC	CSVLKSSEQFF
TRBJ2-7	TRBV18	TRBD2	.	TGTGCCAGCTCACCAGGGAGGGACCTCTACGAGCAGTACTTC	CASSPGRDLYEQYF
TRBJ2-1	TRBV19	.	.	TGTGCCAGTAGTCTAGCTGGTGAGCAGTTCTTC	CASSLAGEQFF